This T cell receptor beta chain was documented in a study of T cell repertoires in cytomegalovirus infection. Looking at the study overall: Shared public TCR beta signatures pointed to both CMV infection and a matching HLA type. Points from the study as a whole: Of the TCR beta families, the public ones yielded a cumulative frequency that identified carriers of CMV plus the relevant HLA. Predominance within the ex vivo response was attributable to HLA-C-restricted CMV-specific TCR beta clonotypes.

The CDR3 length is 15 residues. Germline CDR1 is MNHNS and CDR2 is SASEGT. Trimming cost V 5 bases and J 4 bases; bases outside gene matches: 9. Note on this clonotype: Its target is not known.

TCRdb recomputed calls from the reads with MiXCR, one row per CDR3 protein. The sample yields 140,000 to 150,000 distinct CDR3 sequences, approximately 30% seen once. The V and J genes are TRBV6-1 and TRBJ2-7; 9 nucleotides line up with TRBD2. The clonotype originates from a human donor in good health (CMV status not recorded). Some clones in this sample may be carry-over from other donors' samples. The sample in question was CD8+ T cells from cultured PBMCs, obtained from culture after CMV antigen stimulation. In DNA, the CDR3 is TGTGCCAGCAGTTCCCCGGTAGCGGGGGATTACGAGCAGTACTTC. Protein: CASSSPVAGDYEQYF.